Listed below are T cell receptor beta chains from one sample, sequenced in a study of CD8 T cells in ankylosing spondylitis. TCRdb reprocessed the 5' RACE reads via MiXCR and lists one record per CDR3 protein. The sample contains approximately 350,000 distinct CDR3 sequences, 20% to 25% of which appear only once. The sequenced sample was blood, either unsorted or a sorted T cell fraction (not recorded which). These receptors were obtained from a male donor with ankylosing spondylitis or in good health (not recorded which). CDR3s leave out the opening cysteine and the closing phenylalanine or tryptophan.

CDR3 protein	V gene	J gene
ATPLDRGLATNEKLF	TRBV27	TRBJ1-4
ASSMNIQY	TRBV2	TRBJ2-4
ASSRRAGEGWIEQY	TRBV12-3/TRBV12-4	TRBJ2-7
ASKGRDTYTDTQY	TRBV28	TRBJ2-3
ASSFLAGGEETQY	TRBV12-3/TRBV12-4	TRBJ2-5
ASSWRAGGSYEQY	TRBV27	TRBJ2-7
ASSGGLVYEQY	TRBV5-5	TRBJ2-7
ASRKRGDQPQH	TRBV28	TRBJ1-5
ASSYINEQY	TRBV7-9	TRBJ2-7
ASSLPSGNEQF	TRBV7-9	TRBJ2-1
ASRQLSTDTQY	TRBV4-1	TRBJ2-3
ASSLTRGNNQPQH	TRBV12-3/TRBV12-4	TRBJ1-5
ASSQLGQIYNEQF	TRBV6-5	TRBJ2-1
ASSLAFTGEYSPLH	TRBV12-3/TRBV12-4	TRBJ1-6
ASSFGQGSGYTDTQY	TRBV28	TRBJ2-3
ASSLGTESSYNEQF	TRBV12-3/TRBV12-4	TRBJ2-1
ASSPAGRVYNEQF	TRBV18	TRBJ2-1
ASTHPGSGANVLT	TRBV7-9	TRBJ2-6
ASSYRGFSYEQY	TRBV6-5	TRBJ2-7
ASSAGTGGEPQH	TRBV13	TRBJ1-5
AISDTPDSSYEQY	TRBV10-3	TRBJ2-7
ASSTSGTGEAGNEQF	TRBV11-2	TRBJ2-1
ASSTRLAGQNEQF	TRBV3-1	TRBJ2-1
SVATGDTYEQY	TRBV29-1	TRBJ2-7
ASGGGGQGYNEQF	TRBV27	TRBJ2-1